This T cell receptor (beta chain) was observed in a study of blood T cell repertoires in COVID-19. Sequencing was performed with immunoSEQ multiplex PCR; in TCRdb, only in-frame clones are kept and a portion is missing. The sample lists 80,000 to 100,000 clones, 86% seen once, with about 19% in the top ten. Germline V gene data show CDR1 as SGHRS and CDR2 as YFSETQ. This CDR3 has 16 amino acids. J was trimmed by 0 bases and V by 3 bases; bases with no gene match: 5. This receptor was obtained from an elderly woman with acute or convalescent COVID-19. The chain links TRBV5-1 to TRBJ1-3; 8 bases align to TRBD1. The sequencing input was peripheral blood. CDR3 sequence (DNA): TGCGCCAGCAGCTCGACAGGGGTCAGCTCTGGAAACACCATATATTTT. Protein sequence: CASSSTGVSSGNTIYF.